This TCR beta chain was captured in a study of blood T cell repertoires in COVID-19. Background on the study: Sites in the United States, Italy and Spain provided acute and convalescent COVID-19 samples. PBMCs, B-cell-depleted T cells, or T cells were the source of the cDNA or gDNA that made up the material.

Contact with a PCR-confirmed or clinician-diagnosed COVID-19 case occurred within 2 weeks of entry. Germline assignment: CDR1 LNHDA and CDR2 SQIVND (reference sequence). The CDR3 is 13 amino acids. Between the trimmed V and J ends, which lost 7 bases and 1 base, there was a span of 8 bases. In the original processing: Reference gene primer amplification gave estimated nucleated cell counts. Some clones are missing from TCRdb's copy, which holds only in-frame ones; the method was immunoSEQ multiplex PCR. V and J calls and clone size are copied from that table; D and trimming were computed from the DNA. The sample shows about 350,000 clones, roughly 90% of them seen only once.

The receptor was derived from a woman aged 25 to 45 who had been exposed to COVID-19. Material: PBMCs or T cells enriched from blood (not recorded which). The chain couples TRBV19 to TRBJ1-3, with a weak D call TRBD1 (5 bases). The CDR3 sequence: CASTAGSGNTIYF. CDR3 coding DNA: TGTGCCAGTACTGCAGGGTCTGGAAACACCATATATTTT.